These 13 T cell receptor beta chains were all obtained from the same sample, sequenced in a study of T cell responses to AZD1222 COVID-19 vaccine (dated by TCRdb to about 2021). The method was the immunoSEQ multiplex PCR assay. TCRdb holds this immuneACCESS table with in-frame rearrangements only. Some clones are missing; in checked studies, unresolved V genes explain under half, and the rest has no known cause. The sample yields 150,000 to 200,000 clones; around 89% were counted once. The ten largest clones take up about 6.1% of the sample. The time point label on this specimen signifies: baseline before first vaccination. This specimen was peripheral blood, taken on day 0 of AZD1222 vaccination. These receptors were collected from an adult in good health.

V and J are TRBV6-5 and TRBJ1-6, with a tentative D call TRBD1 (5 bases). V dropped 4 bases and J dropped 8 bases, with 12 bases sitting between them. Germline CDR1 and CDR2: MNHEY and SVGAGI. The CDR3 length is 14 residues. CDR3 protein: CASSSPGGDSPLHF. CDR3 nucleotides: TGTGCCAGCAGTTCACCTGGGGGTGATTCACCCCTCCACTTT.

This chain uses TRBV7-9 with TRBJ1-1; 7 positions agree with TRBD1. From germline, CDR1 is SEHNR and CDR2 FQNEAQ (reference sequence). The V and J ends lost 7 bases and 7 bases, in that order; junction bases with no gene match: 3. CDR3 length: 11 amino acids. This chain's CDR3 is CASTGGLEAFF. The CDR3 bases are TGTGCCAGCACAGGGGGGCTTGAAGCTTTCTTT.

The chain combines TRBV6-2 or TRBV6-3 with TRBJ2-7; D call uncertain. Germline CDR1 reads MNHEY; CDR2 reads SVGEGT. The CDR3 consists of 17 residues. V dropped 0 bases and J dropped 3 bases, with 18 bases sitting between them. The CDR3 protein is CASSYSKQILSRYEQYF. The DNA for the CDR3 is TGTGCCAGCAGTTACTCGAAGCAGATACTCTCGCGCTACGAGCAGTACTTC.

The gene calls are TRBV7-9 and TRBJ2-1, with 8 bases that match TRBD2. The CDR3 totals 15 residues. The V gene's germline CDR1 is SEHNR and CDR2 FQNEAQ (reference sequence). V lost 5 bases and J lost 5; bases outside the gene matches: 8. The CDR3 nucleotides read TGTGCCAGCAGCCTGGGACTAGGGTACCACAATGAGCAGTTCTTC. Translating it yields CASSLGLGYHNEQFF. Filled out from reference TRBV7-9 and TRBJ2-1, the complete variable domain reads DTGVSQNPRHKITKRGQNVTFRCDPISEHNRLYWYRQTLGQGPEFLTYFQNEAQLEKSRLLSDRFSAERPKGSFSTLEIQRTEQGDSAMYLCASSLGLGYHNEQFFGPGTRLTVL.

The CDR3 region has the DNA TGCAGTGCTAGTACCCGGATGAGGGGCAATCAGCCCCAGCATTTT. Encoded protein: CSASTRMRGNQPQHF. The rearrangement uses TRBV20-1 and TRBJ1-5; D is undetermined. The germline gives CDR1 DFQATT, CDR2 SNEGSKA (reference sequence). The V end lost 3 bases, the J end lost 2 bases, and 14 bases lay between the germline ends. The CDR3 extends over 15 amino acids.

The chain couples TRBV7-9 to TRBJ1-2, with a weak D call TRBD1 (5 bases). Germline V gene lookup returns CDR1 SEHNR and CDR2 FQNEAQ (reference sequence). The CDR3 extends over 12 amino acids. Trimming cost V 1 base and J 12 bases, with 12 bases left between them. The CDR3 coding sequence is TGTGCCAGCAGCTTAGGGGACCCAGCCGACACCTTC. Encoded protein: CASSLGDPADTF.

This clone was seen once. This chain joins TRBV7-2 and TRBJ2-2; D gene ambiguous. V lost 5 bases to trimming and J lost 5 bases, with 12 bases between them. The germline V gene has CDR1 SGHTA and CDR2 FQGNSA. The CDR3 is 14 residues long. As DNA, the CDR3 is TGTGCCAGCAGCACCCATAGTGGAACCGGGGAGCTGTTTTTT. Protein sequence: CASSTHSGTGELFF.

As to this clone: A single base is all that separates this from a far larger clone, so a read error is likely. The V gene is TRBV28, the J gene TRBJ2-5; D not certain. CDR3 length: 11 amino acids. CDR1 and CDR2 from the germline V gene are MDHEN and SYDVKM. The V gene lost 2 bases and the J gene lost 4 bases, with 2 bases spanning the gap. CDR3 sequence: CASSLGETQYF. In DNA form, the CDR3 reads TGTGCCAGCAGTTTAGGAGAGACCCAGTACTTC.

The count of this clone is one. CDR3 DNA: TGTGCCAGCAGCTTGTTGGGAGGCTTTCTCTCTGGAAACACCATATATTTT. This encodes CASSLLGGFLSGNTIYF. The V and J genes are TRBV5-4 and TRBJ1-3, with D uncertain. Trimming took 1 base from V and 0 from J, leaving 14 bases between them. The CDR3 is 17 residues long. In germline, CDR1 is SGHNT, CDR2 YYREEE (reference sequence). Full variable domain (remainder filled in from reference TRBV5-4 and TRBJ1-3): ETGVTQSPTHLIKTRGQQVTLRCSSQSGHNTVSWYQQALGQGPQFIFQYYREEENGRGNFPPRFSGLQFPNYSSELNVNALELDDSALYLCASSLLGGFLSGNTIYFGEGSWLTVV.

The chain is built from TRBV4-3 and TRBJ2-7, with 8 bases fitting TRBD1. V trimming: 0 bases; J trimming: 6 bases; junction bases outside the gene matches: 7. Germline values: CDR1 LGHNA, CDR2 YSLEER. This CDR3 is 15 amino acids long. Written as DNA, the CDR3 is TGCGCCAGCAGCCAAGAGACAACAGGGGGTCGCGAGCAGTACTTC. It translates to CASSQETTGGREQYF.

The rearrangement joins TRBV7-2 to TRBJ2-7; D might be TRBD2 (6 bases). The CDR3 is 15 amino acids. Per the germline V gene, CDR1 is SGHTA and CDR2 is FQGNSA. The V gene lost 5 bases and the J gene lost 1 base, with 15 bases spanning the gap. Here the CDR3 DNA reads TGTGCCAGCAGCCCGTTGGGGGGTGGGTCCTACGAGCAGTACTTC. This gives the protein CASSPLGGGSYEQYF.

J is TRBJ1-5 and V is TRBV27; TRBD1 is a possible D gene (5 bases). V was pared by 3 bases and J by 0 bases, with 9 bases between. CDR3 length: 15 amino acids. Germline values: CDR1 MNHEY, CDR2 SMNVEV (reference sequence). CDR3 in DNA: TGTGCCAGCAGTTTTACAGGCTATAGCAATCAGCCCCAGCATTTT. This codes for CASSFTGYSNQPQHF.

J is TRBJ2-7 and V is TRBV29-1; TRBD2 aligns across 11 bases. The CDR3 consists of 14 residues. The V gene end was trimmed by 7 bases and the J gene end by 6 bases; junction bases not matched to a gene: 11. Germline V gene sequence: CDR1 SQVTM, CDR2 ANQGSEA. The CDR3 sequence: CSAGSGRAPGEQYF. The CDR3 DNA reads TGCAGCGCCGGTAGCGGGAGGGCCCCGGGCGAGCAGTACTTC.